These 18 T cell receptor beta chains originate from one sample sequenced in a study of T cell responses to AZD1222 COVID-19 vaccine. Measured with immunoSEQ multiplex PCR; TCRdb has only the in-frame clones, and not every one. Among approximately 93,000 clones listed, 89% were seen once. The source material was peripheral blood, sampled 28 days after the second AZD1222 dose. All receptors derive from an adult who received the AZD1222 COVID-19 vaccine.

This chain joins TRBV4-3 and TRBJ1-1; unclear D gene. Germline CDR1 and CDR2: LGHNA and YSLEER. The CDR3 is 14 residues long. V was clipped by 0 bases and J by 3 bases, with 8 bases between them. The chain's CDR3 is CASSQDQRYTEAFF. The CDR3 coding sequence is TGCGCCAGCAGCCAAGATCAGAGATACACTGAAGCTTTCTTT.

J is TRBJ1-2 and V is TRBV2, with a weak D call TRBD1 (6 bases). The V gene's germline CDR1 is SNHLY and CDR2 FYNNEI. This CDR3 is 15 amino acids long. The germline V and J ends were trimmed by 5 bases and 0 bases, with 13 bases remaining between them. DNA for the CDR3: TGTGCCAGCAGTTTCGACAGGCGTTCTAACTATGGCTACACCTTC. Its protein is CASSFDRRSNYGYTF.

The chain joins TRBV7-3 to TRBJ2-1, with TRBD2 matching 7 bases. The germline gives CDR1 SGHTA, CDR2 FQGTGA. V trimming: 2 bases; J trimming: 4 bases; junction bases outside the gene matches: 5. This CDR3 spans 15 amino acids. CDR3 amino acids: CASSLGRGSYNEQFF. The CDR3 nucleotides are TGTGCCAGCAGCTTAGGGCGGGGGAGTTACAATGAGCAGTTCTTC.

The V and J genes are TRBV9 and TRBJ1-2; 7 positions match TRBD1. Germline values: CDR1 SGDLS, CDR2 YYNGEE. The CDR3 is made up of 13 amino acids. V trimming: 3 bases; J trimming: 8 bases; junction bases outside the gene matches: 7. CDR3 coding DNA: TGTGCCAGCAGCGCAACACAGGGGTGGGGCTACACCTTC. It translates to CASSATQGWGYTF.

This clone occurred once. The chain carries TRBV10-3 and TRBJ2-4; 13 nucleotides match TRBD2. The CDR3 runs 13 residues. V dropped 10 bases and J dropped 6; count of bases not matched to a gene: 3. Germline assignment: CDR1 ENHRY and CDR2 SYGVKD. The CDR3, as DNA: TGTGCCACGGGACTAGCGGGGTCAAACATTCAGTACTTC. Protein sequence: CATGLAGSNIQYF.

The chain is built from TRBV28 and TRBJ2-4; D ambiguous. Trimming stripped 4 bases from V and 8 bases from J, with 15 bases between. CDR1 is MDHEN, CDR2 SYDVKM, per germline. This CDR3 contains 14 residues. CDR3 in DNA: TGTGCCAGCAGTTCCCCCCGACACTGGTACATTCAGTACTTC. It yields the protein CASSSPRHWYIQYF.

The chain recombines TRBV7-3 with TRBJ2-1; D is uncertain. The germline gives CDR1 SGHTA, CDR2 FQGTGA. CDR3 length: 13 amino acids. V shed 2 bases and J shed 5 bases, with 7 bases lying between them. CDR3 protein: CASSLGRNNEQFF. The CDR3 DNA reads TGTGCCAGCAGCTTAGGGCGGAACAATGAGCAGTTCTTC.

The chain joins TRBV30 to TRBJ2-3, with D unclear. This CDR3 has 12 residues. Germline V CDR1 and CDR2: GTSNPN, SVGIG (reference sequence). V gave up 3 bases and J gave up 2 bases, with 6 bases separating them. The CDR3 DNA reads TGTGCCTGGAGCCCGACCACAGATACGCAGTATTTT. It yields the protein CAWSPTTDTQYF.

The chain combines TRBV5-4 with TRBJ2-1, with 7 nucleotides matching TRBD2. J was trimmed by 6 bases and V by 5 bases; bases with no gene match: 8. This CDR3 spans 14 amino acids. Germline V lookup: CDR1 SGHNT, CDR2 YYREEE (reference sequence). In nucleotides, the CDR3 is TGTGCCAGCAGACCCCCCGGGACTATCAATGAGCAGTTCTTC. Translation gives CASRPPGTINEQFF.

The chain uses TRBV6-5 and TRBJ2-5; the D gene is possibly TRBD2 (7 bases). CDR3 length: 14 residues. CDR1 MNHEY and CDR2 SVGAGI come from the germline V gene. The V and J ends lost 6 bases and 1 base respectively, with 12 bases between them. CDR3 in DNA: TGTGCCAGCAGCTGGGGGGGGGCCCAAGAGACCCAGTACTTC. It is translated as CASSWGGAQETQYF.

The V call is TRBV6-6, the J call TRBJ1-6; 9 bases map to TRBD1. Germline assignment: CDR1 MNHNY and CDR2 SVGAGI (reference sequence). The CDR3 covers 17 residues. Losses at the gene ends were 5 bases for V and 0 bases for J; bases not matched to a gene: 5. The CDR3 region is CASSRQGVGSYNSPLHF. CDR3 bases: TGTGCCAGCAGTCGACAGGGGGTGGGCTCCTATAATTCACCCCTCCACTTT.

This rearrangement joins TRBV4-3 to TRBJ2-7; D is unclear. The CDR3 has 13 residues. From germline, CDR1 is LGHNA and CDR2 YSLEER. V was cut by 5 bases and J by 3 bases, with 11 bases left in between. The CDR3 DNA reads as TGCGCCAGCAGCTCCTCCTATAACTACGAGCAGTACTTC. This gives the protein CASSSSYNYEQYF.

This rearrangement joins TRBV30 to TRBJ2-2; D unresolved. This CDR3 is built from 12 residues. Deletions cut 4 bases from V and 3 bases from J, with 6 bases between. Germline V gene lookup returns CDR1 GTSNPN and CDR2 SVGIG (reference sequence). In DNA form, the CDR3 reads TGTGCCTGGACTAAGTACACCGGGGAGCTGTTTTTT. Its translation is CAWTKYTGELFF.

This chain uses TRBV5-5 with TRBJ2-7; 8 bases align to TRBD2. The CDR3 sequence is 14 residues long. The germline V gene has CDR1 SGHKS and CDR2 YYEKEE (reference sequence). Trimming cost V 2 bases and J 4 bases; bases outside gene matches: 5. The DNA for the CDR3 is TGTGCCAGCAGCTTAGGCACTAGCGGTTACGAGCAGTACTTC. Residues: CASSLGTSGYEQYF.

The chain has TRBV13 and TRBJ1-6, with D perhaps TRBD1 (6 bases). CDR1 is PRHDT, CDR2 FYEKMQ, per germline (reference sequence). V lost 7 bases to trimming and J lost 8 bases, with 21 bases between them. The CDR3 consists of 16 residues. The CDR3 DNA reads as TGTGCCAGCACCGCACTAGAGGGGGTAGGGTATTCACCCCTCCACTTT. Translating it yields CASTALEGVGYSPLHF.

This rearrangement joins TRBV6-1 to TRBJ2-7, with TRBD1 matching 8 bases. CDR3 size: 15 residues. Trimming cost V 2 bases and J 5 bases; bases outside gene matches: 8. Germline V gene lookup returns CDR1 MNHNS and CDR2 SASEGT. CDR3 residues: CASSELAGGGNEQYV. CDR3 sequence (DNA): TGTGCCAGCAGTGAATTGGCAGGGGGCGGGAACGAGCAGTACGTC.

The chain recombines TRBV6-5 with TRBJ2-1; TRBD1 aligns across 10 bases. Germline V gene lookup returns CDR1 MNHEY and CDR2 SVGAGI. V dropped 5 bases and J dropped 5; count of bases not matched to a gene: 6. The CDR3 extends over 15 amino acids. CDR3: CASSPRGQGNNEQFF. DNA of the CDR3: TGTGCCAGCAGTCCGAGGGGACAGGGGAACAATGAGCAGTTCTTC.

V usage is TRBV12-3 or TRBV12-4 and J usage is TRBJ2-7; D possibly corresponds to TRBD2 (5 bases). The CDR3 consists of 11 residues. The germline V and J ends were trimmed by 4 bases and 4 bases, with 5 bases remaining between them. CDR3 residues: CASSSGYEQYF. CDR3 DNA sequence: TGTGCCAGCAGTTCGGGGTACGAGCAGTACTTC.